The clone carrying this T cell receptor beta chain was seen a single time. The data were obtained in a study of shared clonotypes between healthy human individuals. Produced via immunoSEQ multiplex PCR; TCRdb's table is partial and in-frame only. The sample lists under 650,000 clones, almost 97% occurring once. Sequenced input: naive CD4+ T cells sorted from blood. This sample's subset: CD45RA+ positively selected. The sequence was obtained from a woman in her thirties in good health.

The CDR3, as DNA: TGTGCCAGCAGTTTAGATACCTACGAGCAGTACTTC. This sequence encodes CASSLDTYEQYF. V gene TRBV28 combines with J gene TRBJ2-7; D gene uncertain. This CDR3 has 12 amino acids. Trimming removed 2 bases from V and 2 bases from J, with 4 bases in between. The germline gives CDR1 MDHEN, CDR2 SYDVKM.